This TCR beta chain came from a study of OX40 agonist ivuxolimab in advanced cancers. Study background: Dosing consisted of intravenous ivuxolimab at 0.01 to 10 mg/kg every 2 weeks.

The CDR3 totals 16 residues. V was pared by 3 bases and J by 0 bases, with 13 bases between. Per the germline V gene, CDR1 is MGHRA and CDR2 is YSYEKL. As to this clone: Its antigen remains unidentified.

Clones were read by immunoSEQ multiplex PCR, and TCRdb kept only the in-frame ones, dropping some. The sample gives tens of thousands of clones, about 86% of which show up once; 0.8% to 1% is in the top ten. The investigators sampled blood at baseline, at cycle 4 day 1, and at cycle 7 day 1. Study results and caveats: CD4+ and CD8+ blood T cells expanded clonally by week 6 at 0.1 to 3.0 mg/kg.

The receptor comes from an adult with an advanced solid tumor such as melanoma, head and neck, liver or kidney cancer. This material consisted of CD4+ or CD8+ T cells sorted from blood, taken in a trial of the OX40 agonist ivuxolimab. The rearrangement uses TRBV4-1 and TRBJ2-3; possible D gene TRBD2, 6 bases. CDR3 sequence reads: CASSHTGLSSTDTQYF. DNA of the CDR3: TGCGCCAGCAGCCATACCGGACTATCTAGCACAGATACGCAGTATTTT.